The 31 T cell receptor beta chains listed next were all sequenced from one sample in a study. TCRdb itself ran the 5' RACE reads through MiXCR, one entry per CDR3 protein. The sample contains 9,500 to 14,000 distinct CDR3 sequences, 27% of which appear only once. Treg sorting used a CD4+CD25+CD127-/low gate. Input material: Tregs sorted from a lymph node. These TCRs come from a female donor with breast cancer.

About this clonotype itself: Possible read error: a much larger clone is one base away. The chain combines TRBV12-5 with TRBJ2-7, with D possibly matching TRBD1 (7 bases). The CDR3 totals 14 residues. Deletions cut 3 bases from V and 4 bases from J, with 13 bases between. CDR1 LGHNT and CDR2 FRNRAP come from the germline V gene. The CDR3 reads CASGFWGDSYEQYF. The CDR3 nucleotides are TGTGCTAGTGGTTTCTGGGGGGACAGTTACGAGCAGTACTTC.

The CDR3 sequence: CASSLNRGFSYEQYF. CDR3 DNA: TGTGCCAGCAGCTTAAATAGGGGTTTCTCCTACGAGCAGTACTTC. The J gene is TRBJ2-7, the V gene TRBV7-6; a weak D match, TRBD1 (5 bases). Trimming took off 2 bases at V and 0 bases at J, with 11 bases between the two ends. The CDR3 sequence is 15 residues long. Germline CDR1 SGHVS, CDR2 FNYEAQ.

By frequency in the sample, this clonotype is medium-sized. The chain carries TRBV27 and TRBJ1-1; perhaps TRBD1 as D (5 bases). Germline V gene sequence: CDR1 MNHEY, CDR2 SMNVEV (reference sequence). The CDR3 has 15 amino acids. Between the trimmed V and J ends, which lost 1 base and 0 bases, there was a span of 9 bases. Here the CDR3 DNA reads TGTGCCAGCAGTTTATTTGGGGGGATGAACACTGAAGCTTTCTTT. Translation gives CASSLFGGMNTEAFF.

Many counts were recorded for this clonotype. V is TRBV7-9 and J is TRBJ2-7; 7 nucleotides line up with TRBD2. V lost 1 base and J lost 5; bases outside the gene matches: 17. The CDR3 is 18 residues long. Looked up from germline, CDR1 is SEHNR and CDR2 is FQNEAQ (reference sequence). CDR3 amino acids: CASSLVSPLAGRLHEQYF. The DNA for the CDR3 is TGTGCCAGCAGCTTAGTCTCCCCCTTAGCGGGTCGTTTACACGAGCAGTACTTC.

This chain joins TRBV20-1 and TRBJ2-1; D possibly corresponds to TRBD2 (5 bases). Germline V gives CDR1 DFQATT, CDR2 SNEGSKA (reference sequence). V was clipped by 1 base and J by 4 bases, with 14 bases between them. The CDR3 runs to 15 residues. CDR3 DNA sequence: TGCAGTGCTAGAGTAGAGAGGGAGCGGTACAATGAGCAGTTCTTC. As protein: CSARVERERYNEQFF.

This clonotype was detected many times. The chain recombines TRBV11-3 with TRBJ1-1; D is perhaps TRBD1 (5 bases). The CDR3 loop spans 13 amino acids. V lost 3 bases to trimming and J lost 7 bases, with 12 bases between them. Germline V gives CDR1 SGHNT, CDR2 YENEEA. In DNA, the CDR3 is TGTGCCAGCAGCTTGGGGACGTTGGATGAAGCTTTCTTT. It is translated as CASSLGTLDEAFF.

By share, this clonotype counts as medium-sized. This chain links TRBV5-1 with TRBJ2-1, with D perhaps TRBD1 or TRBD2 (5 bases each). CDR1 is SGHRS and CDR2 is YFSETQ in the germline V gene. The CDR3 length is 15 residues. Between the trimmed V and J ends, which lost 1 base and 6 bases, there was a span of 14 bases. CDR3 nucleotide sequence: TGCGCCAGCAGCTTGCTAGCAGGGTCGAGCAATGAGCAGTTCTTC. It encodes CASSLLAGSSNEQFF.

With regard to this clonotype: An end of the junction does not agree with germline; a read error may underlie this. This sequence joins TRBV27 and TRBJ2-1, with 9 bases that match TRBD2. The germline gives CDR1 MNHEY, CDR2 SMNVEV (reference sequence). The CDR3 is 16 amino acids. CDR3 amino acids: CASSIIAGEMNNEQFF. The CDR3 DNA is TGCGCCAGCAGTATCATAGCGGGAGAGATGAACAATGAGCAGTTCTTC.

The rearrangement uses TRBV4-1 and TRBJ2-1, with TRBD1 identical over 10 bases. Germline V lookup: CDR1 MGHRA, CDR2 YSYEKL. The junction had 6 bases not matched to a gene; V was cut back by 7 bases and J by 0 bases. The CDR3 length is 16 residues. In DNA form, the CDR3 reads TGCGCCAGCAACCAGGGACAGGGGCGCTCCTACAATGAGCAGTTCTTC. It translates to CASNQGQGRSYNEQFF.

The chain employs TRBV12-3 or TRBV12-4 and TRBJ2-7; TRBD2 matches at 9 bases. This CDR3 is built from 15 residues. Trimming removed 6 bases from V and 6 bases from J; junction bases left unmatched: 12. The CDR3 loop reads CASRPSGTSSLEQYF. The CDR3 region has the DNA TGTGCCAGCAGGCCTTCCGGGACTAGCAGCCTCGAGCAGTACTTC.

For this clonotype: A much larger clone is a single base away; this may be a read error. CDR3 coding DNA: TGCAGTGCTAGAGGATCTTTTAGAAGTGAGCAGTTCTTC. Its protein is CSARGSFRSEQFF. This chain links TRBV20-1 with TRBJ2-1; D gene ambiguous. CDR3 size: 13 residues. V lost 1 base to trimming and J lost 9 bases, with 13 bases between them. Germline V gives CDR1 DFQATT, CDR2 SNEGSKA (reference sequence).

By sample share, this clonotype is medium-sized. The gene calls are TRBV27 and TRBJ2-7; 7 positions agree with TRBD1. Germline values: CDR1 MNHEY, CDR2 SMNVEV (reference sequence). The CDR3 sequence is 13 residues long. V lost 5 bases to trimming and J lost 2 bases; unmatched junction nucleotides: 3. The CDR3 DNA reads as TGTGCCAGCAGTCGGGACAGAGCCTACGAGCAGTACTTC. This gives the protein CASSRDRAYEQYF.

A word on this clonotype: A single base separates this from a much larger clone, so it may be a read error. V gene TRBV4-2 combines with J gene TRBJ2-1; no clear D. There are 12 residues in the CDR3. V lost 7 bases, J lost 9 bases, and 13 bases lay in between. Germline V gene lookup returns CDR1 LGHNA and CDR2 YNFKEQ. The CDR3 DNA reads as TGTGCCAGCAACCCCCTGTACGGTGAGCAGTTCTTC. This sequence encodes CASNPLYGEQFF.

The chain joins TRBV20-1 to TRBJ2-1; D is ambiguous. The CDR3 runs 13 residues. Germline V gene data show CDR1 as DFQATT and CDR2 as SNEGSKA (reference sequence). V was clipped by 5 bases and J by 5 bases, with 13 bases between them. CDR3 nucleotide sequence: TGCAGTGCTCCCCGGCTAGTGAACAATGAGCAGTTCTTC. It specifies CSAPRLVNNEQFF.

Only a few counts were recorded for this clonotype. The J gene is TRBJ2-2, the V gene TRBV6-2 or TRBV6-3; D is undetermined. V lost 6 bases, J lost 3 bases, and 23 bases lay in between. This CDR3 is built from 18 residues. Germline V CDR1 and CDR2: MNHEY, SVGEGT. CDR3 region: CASRKLGQPLSDTGELFF. In nucleotides, the CDR3 is TGTGCCAGCAGAAAACTGGGCCAGCCTTTGTCGGACACCGGGGAGCTGTTTTTT.

As to this clonotype: Its ends do not fully match the called genes, so a read error is possible. The chain has TRBV18 and TRBJ1-1; D is unresolved. The CDR3 consists of 11 residues. Germline V lookup: CDR1 KGHSH, CDR2 LQKENI. The CDR3 nucleotides read TGTGCCTGCTCACCGGGGACTGAAGCTTTCTTT. This sequence encodes CACSPGTEAFF.

In its sample, this clonotype is medium-sized. J is TRBJ2-1 and V is TRBV9, with D hard to call. Germline V gives CDR1 SGDLS, CDR2 YYNGEE. V was clipped by 3 bases and J by 10 bases, with 20 bases between them. The CDR3 spans 15 residues. CDR3 residues: CASSAGDAGPPEQFF. In DNA form, the CDR3 reads TGTGCCAGCAGCGCGGGTGACGCCGGACCGCCCGAGCAGTTCTTC.

This clonotype has just a few counts. V and J are TRBV7-9 and TRBJ1-5; D not certain. V was clipped by 1 base and J by 4 bases, with 8 bases between them. Per the germline V gene, CDR1 is SEHNR and CDR2 is FQNEAQ (reference sequence). CDR3 length equals 14 residues. The chain's CDR3 is CASSLGTENQPQHF. The CDR3 DNA follows: TGTGCCAGCAGCTTAGGGACGGAGAATCAGCCCCAGCATTTT.

This clonotype is classed as large. This chain uses TRBV7-9 with TRBJ2-7, with D uncertain. V lost 10 bases to trimming and J lost 0 bases, with 10 bases between them. CDR3 length equals 12 residues. The germline V gene has CDR1 SEHNR and CDR2 FQNEAQ (reference sequence). CDR3 in amino acids: CATTSGSYEQYF. CDR3 DNA sequence: TGTGCCACTACCTCTGGCTCCTACGAGCAGTACTTC.

This clonotype was seen a few times. Here the CDR3 DNA reads TGTGCCAGCAGCATTCAGGGGAACCCCTACGAGCAGTACTTC. This codes for CASSIQGNPYEQYF. The gene calls are TRBV13 and TRBJ2-7; tentatively, D is TRBD1 (6 bases). This CDR3 is built from 14 residues. Germline V lookup: CDR1 PRHDT, CDR2 FYEKMQ (reference sequence). V was trimmed by 5 bases and J by 2 bases, leaving 13 bases between them.

As concerns this clonotype: This may arise from a read error, as a much more abundant clone is one base away. The rearrangement uses TRBV20-1 and TRBJ1-2; D gene unclear. Per the germline V gene, CDR1 is DFQATT and CDR2 is SNEGSKA (reference sequence). V lost 4 bases and J lost 4, with 10 bases in between. The length of the CDR3 is 12 residues. DNA for the CDR3: TGCAGTGCTACAACAAGGGCCTATGGCTACACCTTC. Its protein product is CSATTRAYGYTF.

This clonotype turned up a few times. The chain combines TRBV11-2 with TRBJ2-5; 11 bases match TRBD1. The length of the CDR3 is 15 residues. The J segment lost 4 bases and the V segment lost 4 bases, leaving 5 bases of the junction unmatched. The germline CDR1 and CDR2 sequences are SGHAT and FQNNGV. In DNA, the CDR3 is TGTGCCAGCAGCTACCGGACAGGGGGCCCAGAGACCCAGTACTTC. Translating it yields CASSYRTGGPETQYF.

With regard to this clonotype: Germline is not matched at one junction end, which may reflect a read error. The gene calls are TRBV27 and TRBJ2-3; D gene ambiguous. CDR3 size: 12 residues. Germline CDR1 MNHEY, CDR2 SMNVEV (reference sequence). The CDR3 DNA follows: TGTGCCAGCAGTACAGTGTTAGATGCGCAGTATTTT. It codes for CASSTVLDAQYF.

The chain joins TRBV27 to TRBJ2-7; 7 nucleotides agree with TRBD2. CDR3 length equals 17 residues. Per the germline V gene, CDR1 is MNHEY and CDR2 is SMNVEV (reference sequence). Germline trimming cut 5 bases from V and 0 bases from J; bases unmatched to any gene: 13. This CDR3 reads CASSPKGLGVRSYEQYF. CDR3 nucleotide sequence: TGTGCCAGCAGTCCAAAAGGACTAGGGGTTCGCTCCTACGAGCAGTACTTC.

Remarks on this clonotype: This clone may be a read error of a much larger clone one base away. The chain is built from TRBV7-9 and TRBJ2-3, with 10 bases that match TRBD2. The V and J ends lost 5 bases and 1 base, in that order; junction bases with no gene match: 12. The length of the CDR3 is 18 residues. The germline gives CDR1 SEHNR, CDR2 FQNEAQ (reference sequence). CDR3 coding DNA: TGTGCCAGCAGCATTCCGACTAGCGGGCTTCCTGGCACAGATACGCAGTATTTT. Protein product: CASSIPTSGLPGTDTQYF. Filled out from reference TRBV7-9 and TRBJ2-3, the complete variable domain reads DTGVSQNPRHKITKRGQNVTFRCDPISEHNRLYWYRQTLGQGPEFLTYFQNEAQLEKSRLLSDRFSAERPKGSFSTLEIQRTEQGDSAMYLCASSIPTSGLPGTDTQYFGPGTRLTVL.

In this sample, this clonotype turned up many times. A much bigger clone sits one base away, suggesting this may be a read error. V usage is TRBV4-2 and J usage is TRBJ2-1; no clear D. This CDR3 comprises 12 residues. Trimming stripped 2 bases from V and 8 bases from J, with 7 bases between. Germline-derived CDR1 and CDR2 are LGHNA and YNFKEQ. The CDR3 DNA reads as TGTGCCAGCAGCCAACATAGCTATGAGCAGTTCTTC. This encodes CASSQHSYEQFF.

This clonotype was seen many times. The chain couples TRBV29-1 to TRBJ1-5, with D perhaps matching TRBD1 (5 bases). Germline lookup yields CDR1 SQVTM and CDR2 ANQGSEA. This CDR3 region has 13 residues. Trimming pared 4 bases from V and 6 bases from J, leaving 13 bases between. Here the CDR3 DNA reads TGCAGCGTTGCTCAGGGAGTTTCTCAGCCCCAGCATTTT. It encodes CSVAQGVSQPQHF.

This chain uses TRBV18 with TRBJ2-7, with D perhaps matching TRBD2 (6 bases). The germline V and J ends were trimmed by 6 bases and 9 bases, with 18 bases remaining between them. This CDR3 is built from 13 residues. CDR1 and CDR2 (germline): KGHSH, LQKENI. Written as DNA, the CDR3 is TGTGCCAGCTCCCCCGGGAGAGGTATTAGGCAGTACTTC. Protein: CASSPGRGIRQYF.

By share of the sample, this clonotype is medium-sized (0.01 to 0.1%). Here the CDR3 reads CASSYSNAGTQNTEAFF. As DNA, the CDR3 is TGTGCCAGCAGTTACTCGAATGCCGGGACACAGAACACTGAAGCTTTCTTT. V is TRBV6-5 and J is TRBJ1-1; D might be TRBD1 (6 bases). The CDR3 consists of 17 residues. Germline CDR1 MNHEY, CDR2 SVGAGI. Trimming removed 0 bases from V and 1 base from J, with 15 bases in between.

The chain carries TRBV20-1 and TRBJ2-1; 8 nucleotides align to TRBD2. Trimming at V came to 2 bases and at J to 13 bases, leaving 16 bases not matched to a gene. CDR3 length equals 15 residues. From germline, CDR1 is DFQATT and CDR2 SNEGSKA (reference sequence). CDR3 amino acids: CSARPRYGLAGAQFF. The DNA of the CDR3 is TGCAGTGCTAGACCCAGGTATGGGCTAGCGGGTGCCCAGTTCTTC.

This clonotype is classed as medium-sized (0.01 to 0.1%). The gene calls are TRBV13 and TRBJ2-2; D is ambiguous. V gave up 3 bases and J gave up 6 bases, with 5 bases separating them. The germline gives CDR1 PRHDT, CDR2 FYEKMQ (reference sequence). The CDR3 covers 12 residues. Here the CDR3 DNA reads TGTGCCAGCAGCTTCACGTCCGGGGAGCTGTTTTTT. This sequence encodes CASSFTSGELFF.